Listed here are 21 T cell receptor beta chains from one sample, sequenced in a study of blood T cell repertoires in COVID-19. Profiling relied on immunoSEQ multiplex PCR, and the TCRdb table lists in-frame clones only, not all of them. This table holds around 310,000 clones, 75% to 95% found once. Source material: peripheral blood. The receptors were sampled from a woman in her 30s with COVID-19, enrolled during active disease.

The chain recombines TRBV6-2 or TRBV6-3 with TRBJ2-7; no firm D call. The germline V and J ends were trimmed by 0 bases and 6 bases, with 6 bases remaining between them. The germline CDR1 and CDR2 sequences are MNHEY and SVGEGT. This CDR3 spans 12 amino acids. The CDR3 sequence is CASSYSLFEQYF. CDR3 bases: TGTGCCAGCAGTTACTCCCTCTTCGAGCAGTACTTC.

The gene calls are TRBV2 and TRBJ2-5; 15 positions agree with TRBD2. Trimming removed 1 base from V and 3 bases from J; junction bases left unmatched: 3. The CDR3 loop spans 17 amino acids. Per the germline V gene, CDR1 is SNHLY and CDR2 is FYNNEI. CDR3 DNA sequence: TGTGCCAGCAGTGAAGAAGGACTAGCGGGAGGGAAAGAGACCCAGTACTTC. It translates to CASSEEGLAGGKETQYF. Full variable domain (missing parts from reference TRBV2 and TRBJ2-5): EPEVTQTPSHQVTQMGQEVILRCVPISNHLYFYWYRQILGQKVEFLVSFYNNEISEKSEIFDDQFSVERPDGSNFTLKIRSTKLEDSAMYFCASSEEGLAGGKETQYFGPGTRLLVL.

This clone has only one observation. The chain employs TRBV24-1 and TRBJ2-5; D possibly corresponds to TRBD1 (5 bases). The germline gives CDR1 KGHDR, CDR2 SFDVKD. V shed 3 bases and J shed 6 bases, with 7 bases lying between them. This CDR3 comprises 12 residues. The CDR3 protein is CATSDQGKTQYF. Here the CDR3 DNA reads TGTGCCACCAGTGATCAGGGCAAGACCCAGTACTTC.

With respect to this clone: The sample holds other DNA sequences that translate to the same CDR3. The chain employs TRBV7-2 and TRBJ2-7; a possible D gene is TRBD2 (6 bases). The CDR3 consists of 14 residues. The ends were cut back, 0 bases at V and 0 bases at J, with 6 bases in the middle. Germline V gene sequence: CDR1 SGHTA, CDR2 FQGNSA. CDR3 loop: CASSLAGSSYEQYF. CDR3 sequence (DNA): TGTGCCAGCAGCTTAGCCGGGAGCTCCTACGAGCAGTACTTC.

This chain links TRBV4-1 with TRBJ1-1; D remains unclear. CDR3 size: 15 residues. Germline CDR1 and CDR2: MGHRA and YSYEKL. V lost 0 bases and J 1 base, leaving 9 bases between the germline ends. The CDR3 spells CASSQEVAANTEAFF. CDR3 bases: TGCGCCAGCAGCCAAGAAGTAGCCGCGAACACTGAAGCTTTCTTT.

In regard to this clone: This same CDR3 is encoded by further DNA sequences in the sample. The chain joins TRBV28 to TRBJ1-6; D remains unclear. V was pared by 6 bases and J by 9 bases, with 6 bases between. In germline, CDR1 is MDHEN, CDR2 SYDVKM. The CDR3 consists of 11 residues. CDR3 coding DNA: TGTGCCAGCAGCCCGGGTTCACCCCTCCACTTT. This sequence encodes CASSPGSPLHF.

The chain joins TRBV30 to TRBJ1-5; a weak D match, TRBD1 (5 bases). Germline V gives CDR1 GTSNPN, CDR2 SVGIG (reference sequence). Trimming cost V 0 bases and J 6 bases, with 12 bases left between them. The CDR3 is 14 residues long. The CDR3 sequence is CAWSVWGGGQPQHF. In nucleotides, the CDR3 is TGTGCCTGGAGTGTATGGGGGGGAGGTCAGCCCCAGCATTTT.

The rearrangement uses TRBV19 and TRBJ2-7; D possibly corresponds to TRBD2 (6 bases). CDR3 length: 14 amino acids. V lost 3 bases and J 0 bases, leaving 9 bases between the germline ends. Looked up from germline, CDR1 is LNHDA and CDR2 is SQIVND (reference sequence). The CDR3 DNA is TGTGCCAGTAGTATGGGGAGGAGCTCCTACGAGCAGTACTTC. Translated: CASSMGRSSYEQYF.

This clone was recorded once. The chain is built from TRBV28 and TRBJ2-7, with a possible D match to TRBD2 (6 bases). This CDR3 has 14 residues. The V and J ends lost 8 bases and 3 bases respectively, with 17 bases between them. From germline, CDR1 is MDHEN and CDR2 SYDVKM. The CDR3 protein is CASSIAESGYEQYF. The CDR3 nucleotides read TGTGCCAGCTCTATAGCGGAGAGCGGCTACGAGCAGTACTTC.

The rearrangement links TRBV4-3 to TRBJ2-1; 9 bases match TRBD2. Germline V gives CDR1 LGHNA, CDR2 YSLEER. The V gene end was trimmed by 0 bases and the J gene end by 6 bases; junction bases not matched to a gene: 6. This CDR3 has 16 residues. The CDR3 here is CASSQESLAGRNEQFF. The CDR3 DNA reads as TGCGCCAGCAGCCAAGAGTCGCTAGCGGGACGCAATGAGCAGTTCTTC.

V usage is TRBV2 and J usage is TRBJ2-7; a weak D match, TRBD2 (5 bases). Germline V gives CDR1 SNHLY, CDR2 FYNNEI. Between the trimmed V and J ends, which lost 4 bases and 2 bases, there was a span of 15 bases. The CDR3 loop spans 15 amino acids. DNA for the CDR3: TGTGCCAGCAGTGCCGGACTCCGCCTCCCCTACGAGCAGTACTTC. Amino acids: CASSAGLRLPYEQYF.

The chain has TRBV2 and TRBJ2-7; 7 bases are shared with TRBD1. V lost 6 bases to trimming and J lost 7 bases; unmatched junction nucleotides: 9. The CDR3 loop spans 13 amino acids. Germline V lookup: CDR1 SNHLY, CDR2 FYNNEI. CDR3: CASSVDRAGEQYF. The CDR3 nucleotides read TGTGCCAGCAGCGTCGACAGGGCTGGGGAGCAGTACTTC.

The chain joins TRBV3-1 (or the pseudogene TRBV3-2) to TRBJ1-4; D is uncertain. Germline CDR1 LGHDT, CDR2 YNNKEL (reference sequence). V was cut by 8 bases and J by 8 bases, with 21 bases left in between. The CDR3 loop spans 15 amino acids. This CDR3 reads CASRTAGSPDEKLFF. The CDR3 DNA reads TGTGCCAGCCGAACCGCCGGGTCTCCAGACGAAAAACTGTTTTTT.

The chain links TRBV11-2 to TRBJ1-3; D is unresolved. The CDR3 is 14 amino acids. Per germline, CDR1 SGHAT and CDR2 FQNNGV. V lost 11 bases and J 0 bases, leaving 14 bases between the germline ends. CDR3 region: CASQVQPSGNTIYF. The DNA for the CDR3 is TGTGCCTCCCAGGTTCAGCCCTCTGGAAACACCATATATTTT.

This chain connects TRBV3-1 (or the pseudogene TRBV3-2) to TRBJ2-7; 10 bases map to TRBD1. Germline CDR1 is LGHDT and CDR2 is YNNKEL (reference sequence). V lost 4 bases, J lost 3 bases, and 6 bases stayed unmatched. The CDR3 extends over 15 amino acids. CDR3 nucleotides: TGTGCCAGCAGCCTGCTGGGACAGGGGCGCTACGAGCAGTACTTC. This gives the protein CASSLLGQGRYEQYF.

The chain is built from TRBV24-1 and TRBJ1-5; D not certain. Trimming took 2 bases from V and 7 from J, leaving 11 bases between them. The CDR3 sequence is 14 residues long. The V gene's germline CDR1 is KGHDR and CDR2 SFDVKD. The CDR3 DNA reads TGTGCCACCAGTGATTCGACCGGGTGGCAGCCCCAGCATTTT. Protein sequence: CATSDSTGWQPQHF.

This clone was counted a few times. This rearrangement joins TRBV28 to TRBJ1-5; D remains unclear. This CDR3 contains 14 residues. Germline-derived CDR1 and CDR2 are MDHEN and SYDVKM. V was pared by 5 bases and J by 6 bases, with 14 bases between. CDR3 protein: CASSITGDIQPQHF. CDR3 nucleotides: TGTGCCAGCAGTATAACCGGGGATATTCAGCCCCAGCATTTT.

V gene TRBV27 combines with J gene TRBJ1-5; D uncertain. The germline V gene encodes CDR1 MNHEY and CDR2 SMNVEV (reference sequence). The CDR3 consists of 16 residues. V lost 0 bases, J lost 3 bases, and 12 bases lay in between. DNA of the CDR3: TGTGCCAGCAGTTTATCTTCAGGCAACCCCAATCAGCCCCAGCATTTT. Translating gives CASSLSSGNPNQPQHF.

V and J are TRBV15 and TRBJ2-7; TRBD2 matches 8 bases. The CDR3 loop spans 15 amino acids. CDR1 and CDR2 from the germline V gene are LNHNV and YYDKDF (reference sequence). V shed 5 bases, J shed 5 bases, and the junction held 11 bases outside the gene matches. The CDR3: CATSSGGGVDNEQYF. The CDR3 DNA sequence: TGTGCCACCAGCTCCGGGGGGGGAGTGGACAACGAGCAGTACTTC.

This chain links TRBV11-2 with TRBJ1-2, with 7 positions matching TRBD1. Per the germline V gene, CDR1 is SGHAT and CDR2 is FQNNGV. CDR3 length: 14 residues. V lost 4 bases and J lost 4; bases outside the gene matches: 6. The DNA for the CDR3 is TGTGCCAGCAGCTCGGACAGGCTCGTCTATGGCTACACCTTC. Protein: CASSSDRLVYGYTF.

The chain employs TRBV6-6 and TRBJ2-4, with a possible D match to TRBD1 (6 bases). V dropped 5 bases and J dropped 0 bases, with 14 bases sitting between them. The CDR3 covers 16 residues. In germline, CDR1 is MNHNY, CDR2 SVGAGI (reference sequence). CDR3 sequence reads: CASSREGVGAKNIQYF. The CDR3 DNA is TGTGCCAGCAGTCGCGAGGGGGTGGGAGCCAAAAACATTCAGTACTTC.